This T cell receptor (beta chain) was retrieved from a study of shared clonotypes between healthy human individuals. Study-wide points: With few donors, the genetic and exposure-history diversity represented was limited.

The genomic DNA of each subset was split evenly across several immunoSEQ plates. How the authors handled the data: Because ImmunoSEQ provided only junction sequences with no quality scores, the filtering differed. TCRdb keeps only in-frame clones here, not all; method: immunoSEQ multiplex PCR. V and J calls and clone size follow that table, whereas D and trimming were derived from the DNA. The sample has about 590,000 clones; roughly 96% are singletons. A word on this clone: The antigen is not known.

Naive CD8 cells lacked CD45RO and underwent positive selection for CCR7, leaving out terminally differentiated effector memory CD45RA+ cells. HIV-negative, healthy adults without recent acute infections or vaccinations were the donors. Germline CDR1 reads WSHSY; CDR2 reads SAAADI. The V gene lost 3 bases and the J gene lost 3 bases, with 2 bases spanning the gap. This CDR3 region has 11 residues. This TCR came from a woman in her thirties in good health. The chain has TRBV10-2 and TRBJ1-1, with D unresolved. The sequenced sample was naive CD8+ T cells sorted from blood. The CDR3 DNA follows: TGCGCCAGCAGTGATTACACTGAAGCTTTCTTT. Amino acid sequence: CASSDYTEAFF.